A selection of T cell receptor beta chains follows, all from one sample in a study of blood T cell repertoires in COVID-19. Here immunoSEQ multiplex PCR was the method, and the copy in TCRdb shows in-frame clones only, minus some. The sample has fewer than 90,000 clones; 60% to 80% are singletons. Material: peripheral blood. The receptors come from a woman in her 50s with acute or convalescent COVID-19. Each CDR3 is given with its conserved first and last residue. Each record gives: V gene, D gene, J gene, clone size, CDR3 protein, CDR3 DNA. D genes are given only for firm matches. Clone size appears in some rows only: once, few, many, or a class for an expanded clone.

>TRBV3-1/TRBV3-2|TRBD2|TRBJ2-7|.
CASSWASGGDEQYF
TGTGCCAGCAGCTGGGCTAGCGGGGGAGATGAGCAGTACTTC
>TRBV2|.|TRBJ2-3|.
CASAGSRSDTQYF
TGTGCCAGTGCGGGGTCAAGGTCAGATACGCAGTATTTT
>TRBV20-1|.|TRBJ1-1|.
CSASVSGRKLMNTEAFF
TGCAGTGCTAGTGTGTCAGGCCGAAAGCTCATGAACACTGAAGCTTTCTTT
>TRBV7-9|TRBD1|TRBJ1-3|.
CASSPTDRANTIYF
TGTGCCAGCAGCCCTACCGACAGGGCCAACACCATATATTTT
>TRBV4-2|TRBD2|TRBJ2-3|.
CASSQDRSGGGADTQYF
TGTGCCAGCAGCCAAGATCGCAGCGGGGGAGGCGCAGATACGCAGTATTTT
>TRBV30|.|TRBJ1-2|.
CAWDSWDYGYTF
TGTGCCTGGGACAGTTGGGACTATGGCTACACCTTC
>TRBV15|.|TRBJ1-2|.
CATSRDRTGSGYTF
TGTGCCACCAGCAGAGATCGAACAGGCAGTGGCTACACCTTC
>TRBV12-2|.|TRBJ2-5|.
CASRPRAGGPAQYF
TGTGCAAGTCGCCCTCGGGCGGGGGGGCCGGCCCAGTACTTC
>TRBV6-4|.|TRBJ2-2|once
CASSESGVTGELFF
TGTGCCAGCAGTGAATCCGGGGTCACCGGGGAGCTGTTTTTT
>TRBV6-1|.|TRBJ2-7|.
CASSEDNFGASYEQYF
TGTGCCAGCAGTGAAGACAATTTTGGGGCCTCCTACGAGCAGTACTTC
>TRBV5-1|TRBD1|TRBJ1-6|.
CASSLGDRVKGNSPLHF
TGCGCCAGCAGCTTGGGTGACAGGGTGAAGGGCAATTCACCCCTCCACTTT
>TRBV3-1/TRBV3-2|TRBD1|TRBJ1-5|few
CASSLTGGGNQPQHF
TGTGCCAGCAGCCTCACAGGGGGGGGAAATCAGCCCCAGCATTTT
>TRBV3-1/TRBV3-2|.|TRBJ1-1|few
CASSQEGGSAEAFF
TGTGCCAGCAGCCAGGAAGGGGGTAGCGCTGAAGCTTTCTTT
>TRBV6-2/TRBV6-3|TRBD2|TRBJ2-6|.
CASSSAPWGTSSSGANVLTF
TGTGCCAGCAGTTCAGCCCCCTGGGGGACTAGCTCTTCTGGGGCCAACGTCCTGACTTTC
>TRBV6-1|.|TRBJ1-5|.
CASSDFSQISQPQHF
TGTGCCAGCAGTGATTTTTCTCAGATTTCTCAGCCCCAGCATTTT
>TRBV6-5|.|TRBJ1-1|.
CASSSDRGEAFF
TGTGCCAGCAGTAGTGATAGGGGTGAAGCTTTCTTT
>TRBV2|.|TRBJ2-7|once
CASAYYEQYF
TGTGCCAGCGCCTACTACGAGCAGTACTTC
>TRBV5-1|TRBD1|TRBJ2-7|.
CASSSGTGVEQYF
TGCGCCAGCAGCTCCGGGACAGGGGTCGAGCAGTACTTC
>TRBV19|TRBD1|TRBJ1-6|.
CASSFKTGITSPLHF
TGTGCCAGTAGTTTTAAGACAGGGATCACCTCACCCCTCCACTTT
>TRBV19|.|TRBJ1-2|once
CASSIRQYGYTF
TGTGCCAGTAGTATCCGACAGTATGGCTACACCTTC
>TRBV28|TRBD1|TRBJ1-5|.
CASSLGQGRSNQPQHF
TGTGCCAGCAGTTTAGGACAGGGGAGAAGCAATCAGCCCCAGCATTTT
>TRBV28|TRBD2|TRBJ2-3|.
CASSFSTSGGPSGTDTQYF
TGTGCCAGCAGTTTTTCTACTAGCGGGGGTCCATCAGGCACAGATACGCAGTATTTT
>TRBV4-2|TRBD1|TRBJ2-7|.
CASSQTWDSVYEQYF
TGTGCCAGCAGCCAAACTTGGGACAGTGTCTACGAGCAGTACTTC
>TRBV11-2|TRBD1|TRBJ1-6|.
CASSFGQVGSPLHF
TGTGCCAGCAGCTTCGGACAGGTCGGTTCACCCCTCCACTTT
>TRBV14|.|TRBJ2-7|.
CASSPIGQQYEQYF
TGTGCCAGCAGTCCTATAGGACAGCAATACGAGCAGTACTTC
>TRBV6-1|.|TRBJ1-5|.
CASSGDRTTRNQPQHF
TGTGCCAGCAGTGGAGATAGGACAACCCGCAATCAGCCCCAGCATTTT
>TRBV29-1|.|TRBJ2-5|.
CSVLQETQYF
TGCAGCGTTCTTCAAGAGACCCAGTACTTC
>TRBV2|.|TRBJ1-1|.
CASRVAPEAFF
TGTGCCAGCAGGGTAGCGCCTGAAGCTTTCTTT
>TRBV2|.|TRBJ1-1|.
CAVRENTEAFF
TGTGCCGTCAGGGAGAACACTGAAGCTTTCTTT
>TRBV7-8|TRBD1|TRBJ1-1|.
CASSFADRGGTEAFF
TGTGCCAGCAGCTTTGCTGACAGGGGTGGGACTGAAGCTTTCTTT
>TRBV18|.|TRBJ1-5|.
CASSEALSNQPQHF
TGTGCCAGCTCGGAGGCTTTGAGCAATCAGCCCCAGCATTTT
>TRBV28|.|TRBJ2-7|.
CASSFVFREYEQYF
TGTGCCAGCAGTTTTGTATTTCGGGAGTACGAGCAGTACTTC
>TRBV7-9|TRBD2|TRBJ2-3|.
CASSLGTSGYTDTQYF
TGTGCCAGCAGCTTAGGCACTAGCGGGTACACAGATACGCAGTATTTT
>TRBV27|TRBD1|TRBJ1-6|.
CASSPLEGAYSPLHF
TGTGCCAGCAGTCCCTTGGAGGGGGCGTATTCACCCCTCCACTTT
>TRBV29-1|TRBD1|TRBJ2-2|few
CSVADREAGELFF
TGCAGCGTTGCCGACAGGGAAGCCGGGGAGCTGTTTTTT
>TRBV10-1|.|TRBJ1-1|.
CASSERRGPEAFF
TGCGCCAGCAGTGAGCGAAGGGGCCCTGAAGCTTTCTTT
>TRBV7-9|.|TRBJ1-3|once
CASEDSGNTIYF
TGTGCCAGCGAGGACTCTGGAAACACCATATATTTT
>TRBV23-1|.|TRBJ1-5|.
CASSQSATPGGEPQHF
TGCGCCAGCAGTCAATCGGCGACGCCGGGGGGAGAGCCCCAGCATTTT
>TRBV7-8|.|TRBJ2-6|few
CASTLRANVLTF
TGTGCCAGCACTCTCCGGGCCAACGTCCTGACTTTC
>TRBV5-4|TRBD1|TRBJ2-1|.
CASSLDRASSYNEQFF
TGTGCCAGCAGCCTCGACAGGGCTAGCTCCTACAATGAGCAGTTCTTC
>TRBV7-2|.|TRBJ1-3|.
CASSRDSLPGNTIYF
TGTGCCAGCAGCCGTGACAGTCTCCCTGGAAACACCATATATTTT
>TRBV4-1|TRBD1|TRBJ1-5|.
CASSQGEGTGNNQPQHF
TGCGCCAGCAGCCAAGGGGAAGGGACAGGCAACAATCAGCCCCAGCATTTT
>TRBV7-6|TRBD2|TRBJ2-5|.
CASSSSPGTSGPSGTQYF
TGTGCCAGCAGCTCCTCCCCCGGGACTAGCGGCCCTTCGGGGACCCAGTACTTC
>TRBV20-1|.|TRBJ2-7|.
CSASSRDIEQYF
TGCAGTGCTAGTTCACGGGATATTGAGCAGTACTTC
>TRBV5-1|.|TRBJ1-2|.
CASSTTTGTYGYTF
TGCGCCAGCAGCACTACGACAGGCACCTATGGCTACACCTTC
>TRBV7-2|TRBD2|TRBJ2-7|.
CASSLVPSGGLGQYF
TGTGCCAGCAGCTTAGTTCCTAGCGGGGGATTGGGGCAGTACTTC